This TCR beta chain was observed in a study of vaccination effects on CD4 cells after COVID-19. Some clones are missing from TCRdb's copy, which holds only in-frame ones; the method was immunoSEQ multiplex PCR. The sample carries around 69,000 clones, less than 80% recorded once. Subsequent to approximately 11 days of culture, CD4+ T cells were isolated. Vaccine administered to participants consisted of two doses of either BNT162b2 or mRNA-1273. Note on this clone: The target antigen is unknown.

Germline CDR1 and CDR2: MNHNS and SASEGT. V lost 2 bases and J lost 8, with 9 bases in between. The CDR3 runs 12 residues. The V call is TRBV6-1, the J call TRBJ1-2; unclear D gene. This sequence was found in a human donor who received a COVID-19 vaccine. The sequencing used CD4+ T cells from PBMCs cultured without peptide, collected after COVID-19 vaccination. CDR3 protein: CASSESGYGYTF. The CDR3 DNA sequence: TGTGCCAGCAGTGAAAGTGGGTACGGCTACACCTTC.